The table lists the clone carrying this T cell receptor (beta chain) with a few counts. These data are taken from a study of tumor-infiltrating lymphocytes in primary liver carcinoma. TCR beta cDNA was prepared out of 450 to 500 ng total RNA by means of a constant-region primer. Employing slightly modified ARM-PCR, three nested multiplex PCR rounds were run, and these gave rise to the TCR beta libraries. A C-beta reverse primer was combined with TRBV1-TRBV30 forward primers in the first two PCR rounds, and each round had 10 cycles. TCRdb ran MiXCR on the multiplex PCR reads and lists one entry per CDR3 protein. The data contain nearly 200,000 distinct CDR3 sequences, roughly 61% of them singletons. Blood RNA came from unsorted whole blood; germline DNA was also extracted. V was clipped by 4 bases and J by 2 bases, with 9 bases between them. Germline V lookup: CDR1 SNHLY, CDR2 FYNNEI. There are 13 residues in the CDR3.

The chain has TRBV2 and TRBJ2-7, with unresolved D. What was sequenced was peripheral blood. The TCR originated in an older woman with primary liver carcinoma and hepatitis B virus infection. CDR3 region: CASSVQITYEQYF. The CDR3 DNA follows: TGTGCCAGCAGTGTACAAATTACCTACGAGCAGTACTTC.